Sequencing of this T cell receptor (beta chain) was carried out in a study of T cells after yellow fever vaccination. This clonotype has a count of ten or more. V lost 4 bases and J lost 2, with 9 bases in between. The germline CDR1 and CDR2 sequences are SGHDT and YYEEEE. CDR3 length equals 13 residues. One entry per CDR3 protein, called by TCRdb with MiXCR from the 5' RACE reads. The data show 400,000 to 450,000 distinct CDR3 sequences, roughly a sixth seen once. The sequence derives from a man between 18 and 29 years old who received the YFV17D yellow fever vaccine. The sequencing here drew on PBMCs, taken before the yellow fever booster vaccination. The chain is built from TRBV5-6 and TRBJ1-2; D remains ambiguous. The CDR3 spells CASSRAGNYGYTF. CDR3 sequence (DNA): TGTGCCAGCAGCCGGGCGGGGAACTATGGCTACACCTTC.